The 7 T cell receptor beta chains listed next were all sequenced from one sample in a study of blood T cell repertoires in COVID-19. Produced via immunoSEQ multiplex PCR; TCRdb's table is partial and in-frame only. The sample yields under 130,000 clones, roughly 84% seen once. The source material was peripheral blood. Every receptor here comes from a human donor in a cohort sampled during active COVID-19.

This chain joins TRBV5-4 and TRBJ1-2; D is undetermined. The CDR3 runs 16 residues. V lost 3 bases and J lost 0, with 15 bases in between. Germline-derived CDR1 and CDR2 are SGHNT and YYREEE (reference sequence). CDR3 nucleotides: TGTGCCAGCAGCTCCGCCCTCGGGGAGGCTAACTATGGCTACACCTTC. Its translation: CASSSALGEANYGYTF.

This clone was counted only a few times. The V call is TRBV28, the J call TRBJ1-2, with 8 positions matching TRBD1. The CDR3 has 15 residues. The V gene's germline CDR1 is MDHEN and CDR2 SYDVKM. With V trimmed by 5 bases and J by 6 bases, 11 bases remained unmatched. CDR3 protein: CASSTTDRVLNGYTF. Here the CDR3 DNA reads TGTGCCAGCAGTACTACGGACAGGGTCCTAAATGGCTACACCTTC.

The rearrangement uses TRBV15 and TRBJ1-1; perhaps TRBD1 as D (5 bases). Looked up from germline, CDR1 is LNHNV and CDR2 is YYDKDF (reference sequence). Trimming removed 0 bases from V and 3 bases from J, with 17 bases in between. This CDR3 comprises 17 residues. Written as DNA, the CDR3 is TGTGCCACCAGCAGAGACCCCGGGGGGACCTTGGACACTGAAGCTTTCTTT. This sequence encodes CATSRDPGGTLDTEAFF.

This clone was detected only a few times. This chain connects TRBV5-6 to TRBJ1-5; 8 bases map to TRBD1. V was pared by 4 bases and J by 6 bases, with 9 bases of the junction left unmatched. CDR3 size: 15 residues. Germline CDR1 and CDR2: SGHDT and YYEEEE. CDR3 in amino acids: CASSPDRVVSQPQHF. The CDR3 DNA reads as TGTGCCAGCAGCCCGGACAGGGTAGTAAGTCAGCCCCAGCATTTT.

CDR3: CASSPTGRRNDEQYF. The CDR3 coding sequence is TGCGCCAGCAGCCCGACAGGGCGGAGGAACGACGAGCAGTACTTC. The chain is built from TRBV5-1 and TRBJ2-7; TRBD1 matches at 7 bases. The J segment lost 5 bases and the V segment lost 4 bases, leaving 12 bases of the junction unmatched. Germline V gives CDR1 SGHRS, CDR2 YFSETQ. The length of the CDR3 is 15 residues.

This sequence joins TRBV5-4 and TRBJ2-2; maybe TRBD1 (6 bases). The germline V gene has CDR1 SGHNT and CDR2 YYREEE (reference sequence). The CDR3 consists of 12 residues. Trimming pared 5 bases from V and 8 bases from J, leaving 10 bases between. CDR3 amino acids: CASSNRVGELFF. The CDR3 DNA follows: TGTGCCAGCAGTAACAGGGTTGGGGAGCTGTTTTTT.

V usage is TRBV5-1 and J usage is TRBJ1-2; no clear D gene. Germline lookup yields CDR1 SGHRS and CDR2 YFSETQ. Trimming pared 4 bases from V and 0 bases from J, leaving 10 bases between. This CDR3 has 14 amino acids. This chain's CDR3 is CASSGRGPNYGYTF. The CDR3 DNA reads TGCGCCAGCAGCGGCCGGGGTCCTAACTATGGCTACACCTTC.